This T cell receptor (beta chain) was found in a study of T cell responses to AZD1222 COVID-19 vaccine. For the study at large: Analyses pooled second doses at about 4 or about 12 weeks. Study outcomes and limitations: Reportedly, close to half of spike-specific TCRs are directed against unmutated variant regions. The study found Spike-specific TCR breadth and depth rose after two AZD1222 doses.

About this clone itself: What it binds is unknown.

TCRdb keeps only in-frame clones here, not all; method: immunoSEQ multiplex PCR. The sample yields some 94,000 clones, roughly 85% seen once. The CDR3 totals 18 residues. Germline-derived CDR1 and CDR2 are WSHSY and SAAADI. The junction had 11 bases not matched to a gene; V was cut back by 1 base and J by 5 bases. The sequenced sample was peripheral blood, obtained on day 0 of AZD1222 vaccination. The sequence derives from an adult in good health. V and J are TRBV10-2 and TRBJ2-3, with 11 bases that match TRBD2. The chain's CDR3 is CASSEWGSGGAIQDTQYF. CDR3 bases: TGCGCCAGCAGTGAGTGGGGTAGCGGGGGGGCCATTCAAGATACGCAGTATTTT.